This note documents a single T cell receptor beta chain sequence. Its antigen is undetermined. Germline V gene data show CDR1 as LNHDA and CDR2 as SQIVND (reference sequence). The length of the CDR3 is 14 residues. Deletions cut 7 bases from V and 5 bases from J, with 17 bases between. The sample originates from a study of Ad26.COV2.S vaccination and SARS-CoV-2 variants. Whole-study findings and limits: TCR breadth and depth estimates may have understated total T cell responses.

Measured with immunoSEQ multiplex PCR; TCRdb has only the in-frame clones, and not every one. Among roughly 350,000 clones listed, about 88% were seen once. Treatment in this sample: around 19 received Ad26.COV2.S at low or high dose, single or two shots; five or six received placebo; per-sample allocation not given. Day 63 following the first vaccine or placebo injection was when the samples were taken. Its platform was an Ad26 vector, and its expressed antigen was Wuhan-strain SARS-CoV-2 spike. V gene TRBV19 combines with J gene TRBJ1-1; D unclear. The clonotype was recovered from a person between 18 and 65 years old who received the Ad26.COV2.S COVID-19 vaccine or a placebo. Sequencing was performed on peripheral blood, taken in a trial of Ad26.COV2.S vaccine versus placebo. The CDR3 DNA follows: TGTGCCAGTACTCCTGCGGGTCTCGGGACTGAAGCTTTCTTT. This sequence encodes CASTPAGLGTEAFF.